This is a list of T cell receptor beta chains from one sample in a study of blood T cell repertoires in COVID-19. Measured with immunoSEQ multiplex PCR; TCRdb has only the in-frame clones, and not every one. The table has a few hundred thousand clones, more than 85% seen once; the top ten hold roughly 3.7%. Material for sequencing was PBMCs or T cells enriched from blood (not recorded which). The receptors were gathered from a young woman who had recovered from COVID-19. Both conserved end residues are part of each CDR3. Each record gives: J gene, V gene, D gene, clone size, CDR3 protein, CDR3 DNA. D genes are given only for firm matches. Clone size appears in some rows only: once, few, many, or a class for an expanded clone.

>TRBJ1-2|TRBV10-3|.|.
CAISGVGDYGYTF
TGTGCCATCTCAGGGGTCGGGGACTATGGCTACACCTTC
>TRBJ2-3|TRBV3-1/TRBV3-2|.|.
CASSQSAGSADTQYF
TGTGCCAGCAGCCAAAGTGCGGGATCGGCAGATACGCAGTATTTT
>TRBJ1-2|TRBV4-3|.|.
CASSHSRDYGYTF
TGCGCCAGCAGCCATTCCAGGGACTATGGCTACACCTTC
>TRBJ1-2|TRBV30|.|.
CAWSAGNYGYTF
TGTGCCTGGAGTGCAGGGAACTATGGCTACACCTTC
>TRBJ1-6|TRBV19|.|.
CASSTTGFSPLHF
TGTGCCAGTAGTACCACAGGGTTTTCACCCCTCCACTTT
>TRBJ1-1|TRBV5-1|.|.
CASSLAADRGAFF
TGCGCCAGCAGCTTGGCCGCAGATCGGGGAGCTTTCTTT
>TRBJ2-7|TRBV6-6|TRBD2|.
CASSYSRLAGEGEQYF
TGTGCCAGCAGTTACTCCCGACTAGCGGGAGAAGGTGAGCAGTACTTC
>TRBJ1-4|TRBV27|.|.
CASSLFEQAKLFF
TGTGCCAGCAGTTTATTCGAACAGGCAAAACTGTTTTTT
>TRBJ2-1|TRBV5-5|TRBD1|.
CASIADRGIDEQFF
TGTGCCAGCATCGCCGACAGGGGGATCGATGAGCAGTTCTTC
>TRBJ2-1|TRBV11-1|TRBD2|.
CASSLEGTSRYNEQFF
TGTGCCAGCAGCTTAGAGGGGACTAGCCGGTACAATGAGCAGTTCTTC
>TRBJ1-5|TRBV6-2/TRBV6-3|.|.
CASSYSRDQPQHF
TGTGCCAGCAGTTACTCGAGGGATCAGCCCCAGCATTTT
>TRBJ1-1|TRBV30|.|.
CAWSLWTWYRDTEAFF
TGTGCCTGGAGTCTCTGGACCTGGTACAGGGACACTGAAGCTTTCTTT
>TRBJ2-7|TRBV5-6|TRBD2|.
CASSSLASTSGIVYEQYF
TGTGCCAGCAGCTCTCTTGCTTCAACTAGCGGGATAGTCTACGAGCAGTACTTC
>TRBJ2-3|TRBV29-1|TRBD2|.
CSVGLAGVADTQYF
TGCAGCGTGGGACTAGCGGGAGTGGCAGATACGCAGTATTTT
>TRBJ2-5|TRBV5-1|.|.
CASSLAPGRGQETQYF
TGCGCCAGCAGCTTGGCCCCTGGCAGGGGCCAAGAGACCCAGTACTTC
>TRBJ1-2|TRBV3-1/TRBV3-2|TRBD1|.
CASSRGDRANYGYTF
TGTGCCAGCAGCCGAGGGGACAGGGCTAACTATGGCTACACCTTC
>TRBJ2-7|TRBV4-3|.|.
CASSQVSPLVPGEQYF
TGCGCCAGCAGCCAAGTGAGTCCTCTTGTCCCGGGGGAGCAGTACTTC
>TRBJ1-1|TRBV19|.|.
CASSPQGGTTTEAFF
TGTGCCAGTAGTCCCCAAGGAGGGACGACCACTGAAGCTTTCTTT
>TRBJ2-6|TRBV6-5|.|.
CASSYSGVSGANVLTF
TGTGCCAGCAGTTACTCGGGAGTCTCTGGGGCCAACGTCCTGACTTTC
>TRBJ1-3|TRBV7-6|.|once
CASRSLDSANTIYF
TGTGCCAGCAGGTCCCTGGACTCGGCAAACACCATATATTTT
>TRBJ2-1|TRBV2|TRBD2|.
CASSQPLAVSNNEQFF
TGTGCCAGCAGTCAACCACTAGCGGTATCGAACAATGAGCAGTTCTTC
>TRBJ1-1|TRBV28|.|.
CASSRTTGSEAFF
TGTGCCAGCAGTCGCACAACAGGTTCTGAAGCTTTCTTT
>TRBJ2-2|TRBV11-3|.|.
CASSSLGGGELFF
TGTGCCAGCAGCTCCCTGGGAGGCGGGGAGCTGTTTTTT
>TRBJ1-4|TRBV29-1|TRBD1|.
CSVLTFDRGYEKLFF
TGCAGCGTCCTGACATTTGACAGGGGATATGAAAAACTGTTTTTT